The clone carrying this TCR beta chain occurred many times. The antigen remains unidentified. Clinical symptoms, serum thyroxine and TRAb, thyroid ultrasound and orbital computed tomography were used for the diagnoses. This entry is derived from a study of T cells in Graves' hyperthyroidism and ophthalmopathy. The wider study: Peripheral blood was acquired at first diagnosis, ahead of any therapy whatsoever. Study-wide results and caveats: A median approximately 6.5 months before onset, the model predicted ophthalmopathy.

TCR beta CDR3 regions were amplified from RNA transcripts. HTBI primers were the set used in a first-round RT-PCR of the TCR CDR3. TCRdb fed the multiplex PCR reads into MiXCR, producing one record per CDR3 protein. The sample gives about 710,000 distinct CDR3 sequences, around 15% of which show up once; approximately 8.4% is in the top ten. This CDR3 is 12 amino acids long. V lost 5 bases, J lost 3 bases, and 8 bases lay in between. Germline V CDR1 and CDR2: LGHNT, FRNRAP. This TCR came from a man between 18 and 35 years old with Graves' hyperthyroidism. The sample comprised blood. This chain joins TRBV12-5 and TRBJ2-7; D is perhaps TRBD1 (6 bases). DNA for the CDR3: TGTGCTAGTGGTCCGACAGGCTACGAGCAGTACTTC. Translating gives CASGPTGYEQYF.